This is a list of T cell receptor beta chains from one sample in a study of T-cell memory formation after mild COVID-19. TCRdb re-derived calls from the 5' RACE reads in MiXCR, one entry per CDR3 protein. Of roughly 260,000 distinct CDR3 sequences detected, about 15% appear once; the ten largest clones hold approximately 3.5%. The sample was PBMCs or a T cell subset sorted from them (not recorded which). The source is a man aged 18 to 30 who had mild COVID-19 (a few samples of this study predate the infection). Cell type and time point are not known. The CDR3 runs from the conserved cysteine through the conserved F or W. D genes are given only for firm matches. Rows give clone size only sometimes, using once, few, many, or a class for an expanded clone.

j_call v_call d_call clone_size cdr3_aa cdr3_nt
TRBJ2-3 TRBV18 NA NA CASSPPYRARDTQYF TGTGCCAGCTCACCACCGTACAGGGCAAGGGATACGCAGTATTTT
TRBJ2-1 TRBV11-3 TRBD1 NA CASTLGQGDNEQFF TGTGCCAGCACCCTGGGACAGGGGGACAATGAGCAGTTCTTC
TRBJ2-5 TRBV30 NA many CAWTPFGRETQYF TGTGCCTGGACCCCTTTTGGGAGGGAGACCCAGTACTTC
TRBJ1-1 TRBV5-8 NA few CARDRTAVEAFF TGTGCCAGGGACCGGACAGCAGTTGAAGCTTTCTTT
TRBJ2-2 TRBV7-9 TRBD1 NA CASSFPPGQGSDTGELFF TGTGCCAGCAGCTTTCCCCCGGGACAGGGTTCGGACACCGGGGAGCTGTTTTTT
TRBJ1-1 TRBV11-3 NA NA CASSGRLSTEAFF TGTGCCAGCAGCGGGAGACTGAGCACTGAAGCTTTCTTT
TRBJ1-1 TRBV20-1 NA NA CSARGRNTEALF TGCAGTGCTAGGGGCAGGAACACTGAAGCTTTATTT
TRBJ1-1 TRBV20-1 NA many CSAIGATEAFF TGCAGCGCTATAGGGGCCACGGAAGCTTTCTTT
TRBJ2-3 TRBV10-2 NA NA CASSAPKSDTQYF TGCGCCAGCAGTGCCCCCAAGTCGGATACGCAGTATTTT
TRBJ1-5 TRBV29-1 TRBD1 NA CSVADRGLGQPQHF TGCAGCGTCGCGGACAGGGGGCTTGGACAGCCCCAGCATTTT
TRBJ2-2 TRBV10-3 NA NA CAIRGGTRTGELFF TGTGCCATCAGGGGCGGGACAAGGACCGGGGAGCTGTTTTTT
TRBJ2-5 TRBV20-1 NA NA CSPALGRGQETQYF TGCAGTCCTGCTCTAGGGCGGGGTCAAGAGACCCAGTACTTC
TRBJ1-4 TRBV10-3 NA NA CAIAGKDEKLFF TGTGCCATCGCCGGGAAGGATGAAAAACTGTTTTTT
TRBJ1-4 TRBV5-1 NA few CASELGPTGGEKLFF TGCGCCAGCGAATTGGGACCGACGGGCGGAGAAAAACTGTTTTTT
TRBJ2-3 TRBV20-1 TRBD2 NA CSANPNRGGQDTQYF TGCAGTGCTAACCCCAACCGGGGGGGCCAAGATACGCAGTATTTT
TRBJ2-1 TRBV12-5 NA NA CASGLVETVQFF TGTGCTAGTGGTTTGGTAGAGACGGTCCAGTTCTTC
TRBJ2-7 TRBV12-3/TRBV12-4 NA NA CATTRGGSSYEQYF TGTGCCACTACGAGGGGGGGGAGCTCCTACGAGCAGTACTTC
TRBJ2-1 TRBV7-6 NA few CASSKPGQQGPNNEQFF TGTGCCAGCAGCAAACCCGGACAGCAAGGACCCAACAATGAGCAGTTCTTC
TRBJ2-5 TRBV5-8 TRBD2 NA CASSLDSGGARETQYF TGTGCCAGCAGCTTGGATAGCGGGGGGGCCAGAGAGACCCAGTACTTC
TRBJ2-1 TRBV2 NA few CASSEGDSPRRFF TGTGCCAGCAGTGAAGGGGACTCCCCGAGGCGGTTCTTC
TRBJ2-3 TRBV6-2/TRBV6-3 NA NA CATEWEGTDTQYF TGTGCCACCGAGTGGGAAGGCACAGATACGCAGTATTTT
TRBJ2-5 TRBV7-8 TRBD2 few CASSLTSGIQETQYF TGTGCCAGCAGCTTAACTAGCGGAATCCAAGAGACCCAGTACTTC